This passage covers 20 T cell receptor beta chains from one sample sequenced in a study of Ad26.COV2.S vaccination and SARS-CoV-2 variants. Sequencing used immunoSEQ multiplex PCR; TCRdb keeps in-frame clones, though not all of them. The sample lists 250,000 to 300,000 clones; around 87% were seen once. Noted treatment: roughly 18 received Ad26.COV2.S at low or high dose, single or two shots; roughly 5 received placebo; per-sample allocation not given. At day 63 after the first vaccine or placebo injection, samples were drawn. The starting material was peripheral blood, obtained in a trial of Ad26.COV2.S vaccine versus placebo. All receptors derive from a person between 18 and 60 years old who received the Ad26.COV2.S COVID-19 vaccine or a placebo.

The chain is built from TRBV7-6 and TRBJ2-5, with TRBD1 matching 10 bases. V lost 5 bases, J lost 1 base, and 4 bases stayed unmatched. This CDR3 has 15 amino acids. CDR1 is SGHVS and CDR2 is FNYEAQ in the germline V gene. The CDR3 sequence is CASSQGQGRQETQYF. Here the CDR3 DNA reads TGTGCCAGCAGCCAGGGACAGGGGCGCCAAGAGACCCAGTACTTC.

The J gene is TRBJ1-6, the V gene TRBV7-9; 7 bases match TRBD1. V gave up 1 base and J gave up 10 bases; unmatched junction bases: 7. Germline CDR1 and CDR2: SEHNR and FQNEAQ (reference sequence). The CDR3 spans 15 residues. The CDR3 loop reads CASSLDGQGESPLHF. The CDR3 nucleotides are TGTGCCAGCAGCTTAGATGGTCAGGGGGAGTCACCCCTCCACTTT.

The chain carries TRBV3-1 (or the pseudogene TRBV3-2) and TRBJ2-7, with D unresolved. Germline V gene sequence: CDR1 LGHDT, CDR2 YNNKEL (reference sequence). The CDR3 has 13 amino acids. V dropped 3 bases and J dropped 1 base, with 7 bases sitting between them. DNA of the CDR3: TGTGCCAGCAGCCACCTACTTTCCTACGAGCAGTACTTC. Translated, it gives CASSHLLSYEQYF.

This clone was seen just once. The V gene is TRBV2, the J gene TRBJ2-7, with D perhaps matching TRBD2 (7 bases). Trimming stripped 3 bases from V and 3 bases from J, with 15 bases between. The CDR3 loop spans 15 amino acids. Germline loops: CDR1 SNHLY, CDR2 FYNNEI. CDR3 DNA sequence: TGTGCCAGCAGTGAGGGGGGGGACATCTTCTACGAGCAGTACTTC. This sequence encodes CASSEGGDIFYEQYF.

V usage is TRBV6-1 and J usage is TRBJ2-1; 7 nucleotides agree with TRBD1. Trimming removed 4 bases from V and 0 bases from J; junction bases left unmatched: 15. Per the germline V gene, CDR1 is MNHNS and CDR2 is SASEGT. The CDR3 contains 19 residues. CDR3 in amino acids: CASSAHRWYRDSSYNEQFF. The CDR3 DNA reads TGTGCCAGCAGTGCACACCGCTGGTACCGGGACAGCTCCTACAATGAGCAGTTCTTC.

The V and J genes are TRBV9 and TRBJ1-4; maybe TRBD1 (5 bases). Germline CDR1 and CDR2: SGDLS and YYNGEE. The CDR3 spans 19 residues. Between the trimmed V and J ends, which lost 2 bases and 8 bases, there was a span of 28 bases. The CDR3 region has the DNA TGTGCCAGCAGCGTCAGTTCTCCGCGGTGGCAGGGAAGAGGGGAAAAACTGTTTTTT. Its protein product is CASSVSSPRWQGRGEKLFF.

This clone occurred once. The V and J genes are TRBV2 and TRBJ2-7, with D perhaps TRBD2 (5 bases). The V gene's germline CDR1 is SNHLY and CDR2 FYNNEI. V was pared by 5 bases and J by 2 bases, with 7 bases between. The CDR3 length is 12 residues. The CDR3 DNA is TGTGCCAGCAGTCGAGGGACCTACGAGCAGTACTTC. As protein: CASSRGTYEQYF.

The chain is built from TRBV28 and TRBJ2-5; 7 nucleotides line up with TRBD1. The CDR3 spans 15 residues. CDR1 and CDR2 (germline): MDHEN, SYDVKM. J was trimmed by 3 bases and V by 2 bases; bases with no gene match: 6. The CDR3 nucleotides read TGTGCCAGCAGTTTACCACCCGGGACAGAAGAGACCCAGTACTTC. This encodes CASSLPPGTEETQYF.

The sample holds a few counts of this clone. The J gene is TRBJ1-5, the V gene TRBV19, with TRBD1 matching over 7 bases. V shed 5 bases, J shed 7 bases, and the junction held 5 bases outside the gene matches. Germline loops: CDR1 LNHDA, CDR2 SQIVND (reference sequence). This CDR3 spans 13 amino acids. The CDR3 bases are TGTGCCAGTAGTGAGCAGGGGGGACAGCCCCAGCATTTT. Its translation: CASSEQGGQPQHF.

J is TRBJ1-6 and V is TRBV30; D may be TRBD1 (6 bases). V lost 2 bases, J lost 7 bases, and 21 bases lay in between. The V gene's germline CDR1 is GTSNPN and CDR2 SVGIG (reference sequence). CDR3 length: 17 amino acids. The CDR3 reads CAWSLVNVKGDNSPLHF. The CDR3 bases are TGTGCCTGGAGTCTTGTCAATGTTAAGGGGGACAATTCACCCCTCCACTTT.

The V call is TRBV18, the J call TRBJ1-5; D unresolved. The V and J ends lost 4 bases and 4 bases respectively, with 14 bases between them. Germline V gives CDR1 KGHSH, CDR2 LQKENI. This CDR3 has 15 amino acids. The chain's CDR3 is CASSLSQAGNQPQHF. Written as DNA, the CDR3 is TGTGCCAGCTCACTGTCCCAGGCTGGGAATCAGCCCCAGCATTTT.

This sequence joins TRBV4-3 and TRBJ2-2; unclear D gene. V lost 0 bases and J 3 bases, leaving 8 bases between the germline ends. This CDR3 spans 15 amino acids. Germline-derived CDR1 and CDR2 are LGHNA and YSLEER. The CDR3 DNA sequence: TGCGCCAGCAGCCAAGATCCCAGCTACACCGGGGAGCTGTTTTTT. Protein product: CASSQDPSYTGELFF.

This clone was seen once. The chain couples TRBV6-5 to TRBJ2-2; no clear D gene. The CDR3 length is 13 residues. Trimming removed 6 bases at V and 5 bases at J, with 10 bases between. Germline-derived CDR1 and CDR2 are MNHEY and SVGAGI. The CDR3 DNA reads TGTGCCAGCAGGCGATCGGAGACCGGGGAGCTGTTTTTT. Translated: CASRRSETGELFF.

This clone came up a few times. J is TRBJ1-1 and V is TRBV18, with D unresolved. The V and J ends lost 3 bases and 1 base respectively, with 9 bases between them. This CDR3 has 14 residues. Germline V gene sequence: CDR1 KGHSH, CDR2 LQKENI. CDR3 sequence: CASSPRTSNTEAFF. For the CDR3, the DNA is TGTGCCAGCTCACCGCGGACGTCGAACACTGAAGCTTTCTTT. The full variable domain, its missing parts supplied by reference TRBV18 and TRBJ1-1, is NAGVMQNPRHLVRRRGQEARLRCSPMKGHSHVYWYRQLPEEGLKFMVYLQKENIIDESGMPKERFSAEFPKEGPSILRIQQVVRGDSAAYFCASSPRTSNTEAFFGQGTRLTVV.

The V call is TRBV5-1, the J call TRBJ1-2; 8 nucleotides line up with TRBD1. V shed 0 bases and J 4 bases; nucleotides not matched to a gene: 11. This CDR3 contains 17 residues. Germline V gene data show CDR1 as SGHRS and CDR2 as YFSETQ. Written as DNA, the CDR3 is TGCGCCAGCAGCTTGGCTTTAACGGGACAGGTTACCTATGGCTACACCTTC. Protein: CASSLALTGQVTYGYTF.

This chain joins TRBV9 and TRBJ1-2, with D perhaps TRBD1 (5 bases). The CDR3 runs to 15 residues. Trimming removed 3 bases from V and 4 bases from J, with 16 bases in between. Germline V gene data show CDR1 as SGDLS and CDR2 as YYNGEE. CDR3 sequence reads: CASSAQERPLYGYTF. In DNA, the CDR3 is TGTGCCAGCAGCGCACAGGAACGGCCTCTCTATGGCTACACCTTC.

This chain links TRBV4-3 with TRBJ2-5, with 12 nucleotides matching TRBD2. CDR1 LGHNA and CDR2 YSLEER come from the germline V gene. After removal of 0 bases from V and 4 bases from J, the junction contained 9 bases not matched to a gene. CDR3 length: 18 residues. CDR3 in amino acids: CASSQEMWGLAGGETQYF. For the CDR3, the DNA is TGCGCCAGCAGCCAAGAAATGTGGGGACTAGCGGGCGGAGAGACCCAGTACTTC.

This chain links TRBV2 with TRBJ1-2; TRBD1 aligns across 9 bases. The V and J ends lost 7 bases and 2 bases, in that order; junction bases with no gene match: 5. The CDR3 consists of 14 residues. Germline V gene data show CDR1 as SNHLY and CDR2 as FYNNEI. As DNA, the CDR3 is TGTGCCAGCATCCGTGGACAGGGGAACTATGGCTACACCTTC. Residues: CASIRGQGNYGYTF.

V is TRBV4-1 and J is TRBJ2-2; D might be TRBD2 (5 bases). Germline V gene lookup returns CDR1 MGHRA and CDR2 YSYEKL. V was clipped by 4 bases and J by 8 bases, with 23 bases between them. This CDR3 has 17 amino acids. CDR3 region: CASSRGGEMRVQGELFF. Written as DNA, the CDR3 is TGCGCCAGCAGCCGAGGTGGAGAGATGAGGGTGCAAGGGGAGCTGTTTTTT.

The CDR3 reads CAWSPQREQFF. The CDR3 DNA reads as TGTGCCTGGAGCCCACAGCGGGAGCAGTTCTTC. This chain links TRBV30 with TRBJ2-1, with D possibly TRBD2 on 5 matching bases. The ends were cut back, 3 bases at V and 10 bases at J, with 10 bases in the middle. The CDR3 totals 11 residues. Germline CDR1 and CDR2: GTSNPN and SVGIG (reference sequence).